This TCR beta chain was identified in a study of Ad26.COV2.S vaccination and SARS-CoV-2 variants. Germline V gives CDR1 SNHLY, CDR2 FYNNEI. The CDR3 sequence is 15 residues long. Trimming removed 3 bases from V and 8 bases from J, with 17 bases in between. Sequencing was performed with immunoSEQ multiplex PCR; in TCRdb, only in-frame clones are kept and a portion is missing. The table lists 350,000 to 450,000 clones, 92% of them singletons. Source: peripheral blood, taken after recovery from COVID-19. This TCR derives from a human donor who had recovered from COVID-19. This chain joins TRBV2 and TRBJ2-1, with D perhaps matching TRBD2 (6 bases). The DNA of the CDR3 is TGTGCCAGCAGTGAGGCGGGGAAGCTTTCGTATGAGCAGTTCTTC. Amino acid sequence: CASSEAGKLSYEQFF.